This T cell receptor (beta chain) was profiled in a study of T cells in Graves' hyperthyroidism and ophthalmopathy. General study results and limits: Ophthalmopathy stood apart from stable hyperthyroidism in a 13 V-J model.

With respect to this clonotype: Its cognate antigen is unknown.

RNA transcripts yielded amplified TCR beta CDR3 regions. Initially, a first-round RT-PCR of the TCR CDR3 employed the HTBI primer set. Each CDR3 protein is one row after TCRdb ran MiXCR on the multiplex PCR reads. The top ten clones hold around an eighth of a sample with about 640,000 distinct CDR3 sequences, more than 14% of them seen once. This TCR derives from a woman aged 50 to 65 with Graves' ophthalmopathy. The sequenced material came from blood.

The CDR3 protein is CASSPGPAEAFF. As DNA, the CDR3 is TGTGCCAGTAGTCCAGGACCGGCTGAAGCTTTCTTT. The rearrangement links TRBV19 to TRBJ1-1; D uncertain. The ends were cut back, 5 bases at V and 6 bases at J, with 10 bases in the middle. CDR1 is LNHDA and CDR2 is SQIVND in the germline V gene (reference sequence). This CDR3 comprises 12 residues.